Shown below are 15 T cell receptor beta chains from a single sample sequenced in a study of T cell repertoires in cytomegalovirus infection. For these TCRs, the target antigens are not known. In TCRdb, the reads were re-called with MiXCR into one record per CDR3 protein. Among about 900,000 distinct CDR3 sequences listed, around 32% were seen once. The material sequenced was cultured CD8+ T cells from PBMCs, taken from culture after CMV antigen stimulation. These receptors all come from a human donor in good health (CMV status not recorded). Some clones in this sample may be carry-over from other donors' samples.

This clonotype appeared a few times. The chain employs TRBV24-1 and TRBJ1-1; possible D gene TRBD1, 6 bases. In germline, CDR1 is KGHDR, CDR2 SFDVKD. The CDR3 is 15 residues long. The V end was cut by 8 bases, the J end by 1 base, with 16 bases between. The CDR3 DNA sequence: TGTGCCACCAACCATTTTACAGGGAGGAACACTGAAGCTTTCTTT. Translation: CATNHFTGRNTEAFF.

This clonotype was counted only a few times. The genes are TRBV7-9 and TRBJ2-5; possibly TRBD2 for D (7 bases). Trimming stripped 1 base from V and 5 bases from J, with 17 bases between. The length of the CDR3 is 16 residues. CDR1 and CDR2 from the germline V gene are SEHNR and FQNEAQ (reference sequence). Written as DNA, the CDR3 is TGTGCCAGCAGCTTAGGCGGGGGCGGGCATCAGGAGACCCAGTACTTC. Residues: CASSLGGGGHQETQYF.

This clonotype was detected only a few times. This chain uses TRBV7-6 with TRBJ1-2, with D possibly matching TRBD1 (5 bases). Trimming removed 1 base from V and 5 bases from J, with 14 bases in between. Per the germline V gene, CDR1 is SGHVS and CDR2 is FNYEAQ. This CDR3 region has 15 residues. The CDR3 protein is CASSLGGRGKYGYTF. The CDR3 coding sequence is TGTGCCAGCAGCTTAGGGGGCCGGGGAAAATATGGCTACACCTTC.

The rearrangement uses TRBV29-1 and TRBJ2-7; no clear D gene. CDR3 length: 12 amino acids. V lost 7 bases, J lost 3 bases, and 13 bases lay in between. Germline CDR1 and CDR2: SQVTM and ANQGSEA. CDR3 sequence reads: CSAVDIVYEQYF. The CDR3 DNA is TGCAGCGCTGTAGACATAGTCTACGAGCAGTACTTC.

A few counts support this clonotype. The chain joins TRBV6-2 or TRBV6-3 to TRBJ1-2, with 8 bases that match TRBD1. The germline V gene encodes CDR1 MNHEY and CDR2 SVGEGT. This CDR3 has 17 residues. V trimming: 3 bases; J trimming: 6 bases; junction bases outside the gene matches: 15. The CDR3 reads CASSYPGRGRQRHGYTF. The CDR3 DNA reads TGTGCCAGCAGTTATCCGGGCAGGGGGCGGCAAAGGCATGGCTACACCTTC.

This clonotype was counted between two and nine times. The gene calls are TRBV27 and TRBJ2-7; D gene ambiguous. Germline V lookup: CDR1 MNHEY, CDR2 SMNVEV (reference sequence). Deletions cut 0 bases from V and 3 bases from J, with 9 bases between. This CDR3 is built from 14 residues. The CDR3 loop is CASSLSPGYYEQYV. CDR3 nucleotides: TGTGCCAGCAGTTTATCCCCCGGATACTACGAGCAGTACGTC.

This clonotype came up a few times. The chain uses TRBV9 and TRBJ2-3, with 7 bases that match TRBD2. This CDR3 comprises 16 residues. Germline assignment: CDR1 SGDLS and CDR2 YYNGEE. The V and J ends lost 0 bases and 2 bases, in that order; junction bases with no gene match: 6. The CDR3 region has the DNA TGTGCCAGCAGCGTAGCTCACGGGAGGATCACAGATACGCAGTATTTT. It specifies CASSVAHGRITDTQYF.

As DNA, the CDR3 is TGTGCCAGCAGCCCTGCTTTGTTTTCCTACGAGCAGTACTTC. It yields the protein CASSPALFSYEQYF. V is TRBV7-9 and J is TRBJ2-7; no definite D call. Per germline, CDR1 SEHNR and CDR2 FQNEAQ (reference sequence). The CDR3 has 14 residues. The V end lost 5 bases, the J end lost 1 base, and 12 bases lay between the germline ends.

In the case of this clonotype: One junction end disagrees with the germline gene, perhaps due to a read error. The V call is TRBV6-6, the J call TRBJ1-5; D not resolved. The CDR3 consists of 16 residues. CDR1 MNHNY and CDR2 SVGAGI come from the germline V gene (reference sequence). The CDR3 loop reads CAGSYHPNTQNQPQHF. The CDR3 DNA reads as TGTGCCGGCAGTTATCACCCCAACACCCAGAATCAGCCCCAGCATTTT.

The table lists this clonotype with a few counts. The CDR3: CASSLTTDSSSNYGYTF. The CDR3 nucleotides are TGCGCCAGCAGCTTGACCACGGACAGCTCTTCTAACTATGGCTACACCTTC. The chain has TRBV5-1 and TRBJ1-2; possible D gene TRBD1, 6 bases. CDR3 length: 17 residues. V lost 1 base, J lost 0 bases, and 16 bases lay in between. CDR1 is SGHRS and CDR2 is YFSETQ in the germline V gene.

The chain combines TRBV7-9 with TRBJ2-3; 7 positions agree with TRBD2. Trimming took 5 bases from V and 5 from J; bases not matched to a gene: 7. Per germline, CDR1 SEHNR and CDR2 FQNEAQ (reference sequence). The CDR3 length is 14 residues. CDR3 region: CASSPGTTGDTQYF. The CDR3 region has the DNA TGTGCCAGCAGCCCCGGGACTACCGGAGATACGCAGTATTTT.

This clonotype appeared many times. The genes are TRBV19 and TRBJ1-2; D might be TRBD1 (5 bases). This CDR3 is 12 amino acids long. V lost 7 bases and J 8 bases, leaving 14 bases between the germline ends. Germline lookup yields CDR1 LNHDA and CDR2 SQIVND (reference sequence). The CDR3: CASIGPQGGYTF. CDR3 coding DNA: TGTGCCAGTATCGGGCCTCAGGGAGGCTACACCTTC.

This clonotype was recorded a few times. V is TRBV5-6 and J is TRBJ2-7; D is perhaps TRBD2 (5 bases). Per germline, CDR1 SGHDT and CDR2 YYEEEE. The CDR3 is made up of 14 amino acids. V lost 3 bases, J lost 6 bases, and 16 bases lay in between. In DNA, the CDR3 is TGTGCCAGCAGCTCTTACTCCTTCGGAGGCGAGCAGTACTTC. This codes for CASSSYSFGGEQYF.

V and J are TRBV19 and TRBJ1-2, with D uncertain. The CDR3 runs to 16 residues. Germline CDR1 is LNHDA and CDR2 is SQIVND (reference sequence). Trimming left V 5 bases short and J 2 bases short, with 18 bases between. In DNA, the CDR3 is TGTGCCAGTAGTGACACCCAGGTCAGGAAGAACTATGGCTACACCTTC. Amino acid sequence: CASSDTQVRKNYGYTF.

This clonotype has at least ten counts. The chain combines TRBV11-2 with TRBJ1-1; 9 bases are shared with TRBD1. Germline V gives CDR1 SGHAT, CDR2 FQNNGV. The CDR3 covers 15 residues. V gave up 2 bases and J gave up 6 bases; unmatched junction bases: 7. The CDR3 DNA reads TGTGCCAGCAGCTTATGGGACAGGGCGGCCGCTGAAGCTTTCTTT. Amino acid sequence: CASSLWDRAAAEAFF.